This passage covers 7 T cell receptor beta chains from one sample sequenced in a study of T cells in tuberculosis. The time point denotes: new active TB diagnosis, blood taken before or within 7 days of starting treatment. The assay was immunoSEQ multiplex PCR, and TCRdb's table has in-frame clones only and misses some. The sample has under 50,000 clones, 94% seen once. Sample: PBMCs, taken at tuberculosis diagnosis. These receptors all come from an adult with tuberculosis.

The CDR3 loop reads CASRPQPGSYNEQFF. CDR3 coding DNA: TGTGCCAGCAGGCCCCAACCCGGCTCCTACAATGAGCAGTTCTTC. The gene calls are TRBV6-4 and TRBJ2-1, with D hard to call. The CDR3 has 15 residues. The germline V gene has CDR1 MRHNA and CDR2 SNTAGT. V gave up 6 bases and J gave up 0 bases, with 12 bases separating them.

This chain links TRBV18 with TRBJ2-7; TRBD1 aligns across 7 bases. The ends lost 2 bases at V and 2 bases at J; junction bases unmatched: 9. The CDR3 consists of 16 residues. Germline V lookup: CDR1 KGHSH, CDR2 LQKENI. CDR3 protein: CASSPMTGLGAYEQYF. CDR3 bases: TGTGCCAGCTCACCAATGACAGGGTTAGGTGCCTACGAGCAGTACTTC.

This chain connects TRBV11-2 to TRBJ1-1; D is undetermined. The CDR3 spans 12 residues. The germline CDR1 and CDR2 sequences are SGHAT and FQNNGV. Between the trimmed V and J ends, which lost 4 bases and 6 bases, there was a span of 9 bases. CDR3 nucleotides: TGTGCCAGCAGCTCAACGGAGCCTGAAGCTTTCTTT. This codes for CASSSTEPEAFF. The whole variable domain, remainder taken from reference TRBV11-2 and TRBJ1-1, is EAGVAQSPRYKIIEKRQSVAFWCNPISGHATLYWYQQILGQGPKLLIQFQNNGVVDDSQLPKDRFSAERLKGVDSTLKIQPAKLEDSAVYLCASSSTEPEAFFGQGTRLTVV.

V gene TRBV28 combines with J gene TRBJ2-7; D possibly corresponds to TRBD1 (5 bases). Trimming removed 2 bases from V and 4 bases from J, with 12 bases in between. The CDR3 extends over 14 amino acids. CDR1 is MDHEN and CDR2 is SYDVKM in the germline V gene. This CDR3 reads CASSLKLRDYEQYF. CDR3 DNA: TGTGCCAGCAGTTTAAAGCTCAGGGATTACGAGCAGTACTTC.

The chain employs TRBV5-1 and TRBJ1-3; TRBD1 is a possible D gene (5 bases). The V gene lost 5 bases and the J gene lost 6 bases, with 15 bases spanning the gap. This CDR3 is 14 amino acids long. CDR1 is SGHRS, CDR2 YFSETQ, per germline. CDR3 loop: CASRQGAFENTIYF. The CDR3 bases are TGCGCCAGCAGACAAGGGGCGTTCGAAAACACCATATATTTT.

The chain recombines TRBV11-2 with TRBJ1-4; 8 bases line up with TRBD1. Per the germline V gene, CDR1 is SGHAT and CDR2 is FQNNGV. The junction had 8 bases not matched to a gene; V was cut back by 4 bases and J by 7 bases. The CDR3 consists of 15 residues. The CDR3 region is CASSSRQGRGEKLFF. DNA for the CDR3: TGTGCCAGCAGCTCCAGACAGGGGAGGGGTGAAAAACTGTTTTTT.

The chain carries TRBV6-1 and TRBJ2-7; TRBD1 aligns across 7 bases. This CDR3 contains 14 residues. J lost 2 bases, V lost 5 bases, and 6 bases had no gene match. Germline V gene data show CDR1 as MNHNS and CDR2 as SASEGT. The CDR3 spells CASSRDSLAYEQYF. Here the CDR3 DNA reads TGTGCCAGCAGTCGGGACAGCCTGGCCTACGAGCAGTACTTC.